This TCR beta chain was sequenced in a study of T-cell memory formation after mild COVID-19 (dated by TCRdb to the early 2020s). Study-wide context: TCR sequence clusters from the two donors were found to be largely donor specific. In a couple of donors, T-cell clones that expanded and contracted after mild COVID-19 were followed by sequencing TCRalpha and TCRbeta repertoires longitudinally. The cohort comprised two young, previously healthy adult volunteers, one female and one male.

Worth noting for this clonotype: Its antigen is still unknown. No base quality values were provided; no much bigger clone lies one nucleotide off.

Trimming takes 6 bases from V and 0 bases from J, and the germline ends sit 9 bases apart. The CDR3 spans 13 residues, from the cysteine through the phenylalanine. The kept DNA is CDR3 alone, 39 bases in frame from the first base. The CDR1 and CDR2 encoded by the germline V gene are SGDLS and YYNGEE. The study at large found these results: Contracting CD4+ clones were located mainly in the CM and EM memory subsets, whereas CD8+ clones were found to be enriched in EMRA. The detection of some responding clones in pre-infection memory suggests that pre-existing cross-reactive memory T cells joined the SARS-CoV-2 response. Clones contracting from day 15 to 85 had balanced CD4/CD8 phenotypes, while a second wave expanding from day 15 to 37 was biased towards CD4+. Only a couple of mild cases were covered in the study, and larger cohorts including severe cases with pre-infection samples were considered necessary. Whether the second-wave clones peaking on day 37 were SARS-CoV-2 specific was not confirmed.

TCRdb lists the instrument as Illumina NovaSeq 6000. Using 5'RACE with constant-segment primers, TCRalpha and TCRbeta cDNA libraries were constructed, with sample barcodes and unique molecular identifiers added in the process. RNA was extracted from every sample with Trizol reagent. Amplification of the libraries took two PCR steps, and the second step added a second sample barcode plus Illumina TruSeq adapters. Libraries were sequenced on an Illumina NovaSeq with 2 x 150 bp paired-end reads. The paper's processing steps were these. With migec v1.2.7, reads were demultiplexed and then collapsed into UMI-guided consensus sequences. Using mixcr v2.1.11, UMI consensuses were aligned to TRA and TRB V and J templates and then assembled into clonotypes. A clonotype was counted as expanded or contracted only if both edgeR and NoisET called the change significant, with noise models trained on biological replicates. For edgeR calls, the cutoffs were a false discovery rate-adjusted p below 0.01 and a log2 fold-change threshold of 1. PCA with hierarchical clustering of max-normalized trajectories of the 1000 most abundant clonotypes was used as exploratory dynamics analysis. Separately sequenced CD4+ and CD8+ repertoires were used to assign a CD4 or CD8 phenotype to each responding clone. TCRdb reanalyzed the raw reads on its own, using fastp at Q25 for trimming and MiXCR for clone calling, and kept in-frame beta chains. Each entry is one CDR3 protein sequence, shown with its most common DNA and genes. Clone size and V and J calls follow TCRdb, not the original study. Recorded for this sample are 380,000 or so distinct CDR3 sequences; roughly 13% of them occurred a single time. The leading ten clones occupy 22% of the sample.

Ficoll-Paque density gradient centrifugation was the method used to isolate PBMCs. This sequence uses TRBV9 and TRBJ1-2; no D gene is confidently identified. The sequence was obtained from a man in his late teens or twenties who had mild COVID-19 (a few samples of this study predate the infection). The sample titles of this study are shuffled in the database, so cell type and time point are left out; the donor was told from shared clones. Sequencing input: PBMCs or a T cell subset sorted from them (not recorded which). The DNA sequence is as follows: TGTGCCAGCACATACACAGCTAACTATGGCTACACCTTC. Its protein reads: CASTYTANYGYTF.